This T cell receptor beta chain emerged from a study of blood T cell repertoires in COVID-19. As for the study in general: COVID-19 samples collected from the United States, Italy and Spain covered acute and convalescent phases. Nucleic acid was either cDNA or gDNA, and it came from T cells, B-cell-depleted T cells, or PBMCs.

The junction had 17 bases not matched to a gene; V was cut back by 8 bases and J by 0 bases. The CDR3 length is 21 residues. Germline CDR1 and CDR2: MGHRA and YSYEKL. Seattle's cohort entered during active infection and was followed longitudinally. Assay: immunoSEQ multiplex PCR; the TCRdb copy retains only in-frame clones and omits some. The data contain roughly 340,000 clones, about 90% of them singletons. Sequenced: peripheral blood. The rearrangement links TRBV4-1 to TRBJ2-6; the match to TRBD2 covers 12 bases. The receptor was isolated from a woman aged 25 to 39 with COVID-19, enrolled during active disease. The CDR3 nucleotides read TGCGCCAGCGCAACAACGCTAGGACTAGCGGGGCTCTACTCTGGGGCCAACGTCCTGACTTTC. Protein: CASATTLGLAGLYSGANVLTF.